This T cell receptor (beta chain) was sequenced in a study of blood T cell repertoires in COVID-19. As for the study in general: Samples taken during acute and convalescent COVID-19 were collected in the United States, Italy and Spain. T cells, B-cell-depleted T cells, or PBMCs provided the cDNA or gDNA that served as material.

In the authors' methods: Researchers report that nucleated cell counts were estimated from reference gene primer amplification. TCRdb's copy holds only in-frame clones and misses some; the assay was immunoSEQ multiplex PCR. The D gene and trimming were derived from the DNA, and the V and J assignments and clone size from that table. The data contain 100,000 or so clones, 85% to 95% of them singletons. The CDR3 spans 15 residues. After removal of 2 bases from V and 8 bases from J, the junction contained 6 bases not matched to a gene. Germline V CDR1 and CDR2: SGDLS, YYNGEE. The sequenced material came from peripheral blood. J is TRBJ2-1 and V is TRBV9, with 11 positions matching TRBD2. The receptor's source is a woman between 55 and 75 years old with active COVID-19. This chain's CDR3 is CASSVTSGSRDEQFF. Written as DNA, the CDR3 is TGTGCCAGCAGCGTCACTAGCGGGAGTCGGGATGAGCAGTTCTTC. The full variable domain, in which reference TRBV9 and TRBJ2-1 provide the parts outside the CDR3, is DSGVTQTPKHLITATGQRVTLRCSPRSGDLSVYWYQQSLDQGLQFLIQYYNGEERAKGNILERFSAQQFPDLHSELNLSSLELGDSALYFCASSVTSGSRDEQFFGPGTRLTVL.